These 20 T cell receptor beta chains share one sample of origin, sequenced in a study of OX40 agonist ivuxolimab in advanced cancers. Data came from immunoSEQ multiplex PCR; TCRdb stores just in-frame clones and leaves some out. The sample records 7,000 or so clones, 75% to 85% being singletons. The sample in question was CD4+ or CD8+ T cells sorted from blood, obtained in a trial of the OX40 agonist ivuxolimab. The receptors were sampled from an adult with an advanced solid tumor such as melanoma, head and neck, liver or kidney cancer.

The chain has TRBV28 and TRBJ1-5; D is possibly TRBD1 (6 bases). The V gene lost 3 bases and the J gene lost 5 bases, with 20 bases spanning the gap. Germline CDR1 is MDHEN and CDR2 is SYDVKM. This CDR3 has 17 amino acids. CDR3 loop: CASSFPQGDTFYQPQHF. The CDR3 nucleotides are TGTGCCAGCAGTTTTCCTCAAGGGGACACCTTTTATCAGCCCCAGCATTTT.

This clone was counted once. The genes are TRBV23-1 and TRBJ2-1; a weak D match, TRBD2 (5 bases). TRBV23-1 belongs to the ORF category, with a function that is uncertain. The germline V and J ends were trimmed by 0 bases and 7 bases, with 22 bases remaining between them. The CDR3 has 18 residues. CDR3 loop: CASSQSCKGSNTGNEQFF. CDR3 sequence (DNA): TGCGCCAGCAGTCAATCTTGTAAGGGCTCAAACACGGGGAATGAGCAGTTCTTC.

The chain combines TRBV11-3 with TRBJ2-1, with 7 bases matching TRBD1. The CDR3 spans 16 residues. CDR1 is SGHNT and CDR2 is YENEEA in the germline V gene. V gave up 5 bases and J gave up 2 bases; unmatched junction bases: 9. The CDR3 sequence is CASSITRDRPYNEQFF. The CDR3 DNA is TGTGCCAGCAGCATAACCCGGGACAGACCCTACAATGAGCAGTTCTTC. Together with reference TRBV11-3 and TRBJ2-1, the CDR3 gives the full variable domain: EAGVVQSPRYKIIEKKQPVAFWCNPISGHNTLYWYLQNLGQGPELLIRYENEEAVDDSQLPKDRFSAERLKGVDSTLKIQPAELGDSAVYLCASSITRDRPYNEQFFGPGTRLTVL.

The gene calls are TRBV6-6 and TRBJ1-4, with D perhaps TRBD1 (5 bases). V was pared by 2 bases and J by 8 bases, with 9 bases between. CDR1 and CDR2 from the germline V gene are MNHNY and SVGAGI (reference sequence). CDR3 length: 13 amino acids. The CDR3 DNA reads TGTGCCAGCAGTTACGGGGGTCCGGAAAAACTGTTTTTT. Protein product: CASSYGGPEKLFF.

The DNA for the CDR3 is TGTGCCAGCAGCTTAGACAGGGGCCTCAACACCGGGGAGCTGTTTTTT. Its protein is CASSLDRGLNTGELFF. The chain is built from TRBV13 and TRBJ2-2; TRBD1 aligns across 7 bases. Trimming at V came to 1 base and at J to 2 bases, leaving 4 bases not matched to a gene. The CDR3 is made up of 16 amino acids. Germline-derived CDR1 and CDR2 are PRHDT and FYEKMQ (reference sequence).

This chain links TRBV2 with TRBJ1-2; 9 bases match TRBD1. This CDR3 region has 15 residues. V shed 2 bases and J 2 bases; nucleotides not matched to a gene: 3. Germline loops: CDR1 SNHLY, CDR2 FYNNEI. The CDR3 here is CASSEWGTGNYGYTF. The CDR3 DNA sequence: TGTGCCAGCAGTGAATGGGGGACAGGGAACTATGGCTACACCTTC.

There are a few counts of this clone. This rearrangement joins TRBV9 to TRBJ2-7; D is perhaps TRBD1 (6 bases). V dropped 0 bases and J dropped 2 bases, with 9 bases sitting between them. This CDR3 contains 14 residues. Per the germline V gene, CDR1 is SGDLS and CDR2 is YYNGEE. CDR3 nucleotides: TGTGCCAGCAGCGTAGAGGGACATCCCTACGAGCAGTACTTC. Its protein is CASSVEGHPYEQYF.

The genes are TRBV30 and TRBJ2-7; D might be TRBD1 (6 bases). Per germline, CDR1 GTSNPN and CDR2 SVGIG (reference sequence). Trimming pared 0 bases from V and 4 bases from J, leaving 13 bases between. This CDR3 has 14 residues. In DNA form, the CDR3 reads TGTGCCTGGAGTGTACAGGGCGATTGGTACGAGCAGTACTTC. This translates into CAWSVQGDWYEQYF.

The chain couples TRBV7-3 to TRBJ2-1; 9 nucleotides agree with TRBD2. The V gene's germline CDR1 is SGHTA and CDR2 FQGTGA. The trim removed 5 bases at V and 8 bases at J, leaving 10 bases unmatched. This CDR3 contains 15 residues. The CDR3: CASSQGPSGTDEQFF. CDR3 DNA sequence: TGTGCCAGCAGCCAAGGACCTAGCGGGACAGATGAGCAGTTCTTC. The whole variable domain, remainder taken from reference TRBV7-3 and TRBJ2-1, is GAGVSQTPSNKVTEKGKYVELRCDPISGHTALYWYRQSLGQGPEFLIYFQGTGAADDSGLPNDRFFAVRPEGSVSTLKIQRTERGDSAVYLCASSQGPSGTDEQFFGPGTRLTVL.

CDR3 residues: CASSPDRKGTEAFF. In nucleotides, the CDR3 is TGTGCCAGCAGTCCAGACAGAAAAGGCACTGAAGCTTTCTTT. V and J are TRBV28 and TRBJ1-1; D possibly corresponds to TRBD1 (5 bases). The CDR3 is 14 amino acids. In germline, CDR1 is MDHEN, CDR2 SYDVKM. V shed 5 bases and J shed 4 bases, with 14 bases lying between them.

V is TRBV4-2 and J is TRBJ2-7; D not resolved. Trimming pared 0 bases from V and 8 bases from J, leaving 17 bases between. The CDR3 is 15 amino acids. Germline-derived CDR1 and CDR2 are LGHNA and YNFKEQ. The CDR3: CASSQDLGGSNQQYF. The CDR3 nucleotides are TGTGCCAGCAGCCAAGATCTGGGCGGTTCTAACCAGCAGTACTTC.

V is TRBV28 and J is TRBJ2-7; 7 nucleotides match TRBD2. The V gene end was trimmed by 3 bases and the J gene end by 4 bases; junction bases not matched to a gene: 9. The CDR3 is made up of 15 amino acids. The V gene's germline CDR1 is MDHEN and CDR2 SYDVKM. CDR3 amino acids: CASSFVGRGGYEQYF. Here the CDR3 DNA reads TGTGCCAGCAGTTTTGTCGGTAGGGGAGGGTACGAGCAGTACTTC.

This chain joins TRBV28 and TRBJ2-6; 7 nucleotides match TRBD2. CDR1 MDHEN and CDR2 SYDVKM come from the germline V gene. The CDR3 totals 15 residues. Germline trimming cut 6 bases from V and 2 bases from J; bases unmatched to any gene: 4. Here the CDR3 reads CASRRAGAGANVLTF. CDR3 coding DNA: TGTGCCAGCAGAAGGGCGGGGGCTGGGGCCAACGTCCTGACTTTC.

This clone has just a few counts. The genes are TRBV27 and TRBJ2-1; D not resolved. This CDR3 contains 12 residues. V lost 5 bases, J lost 10 bases, and 12 bases lay in between. The germline V gene encodes CDR1 MNHEY and CDR2 SMNVEV (reference sequence). The CDR3 sequence: CASSPPLAEQFF. Here the CDR3 DNA reads TGTGCCAGCAGTCCCCCGCTGGCGGAGCAGTTCTTC.

The V and J genes are TRBV19 and TRBJ2-7; TRBD1 matches at 8 bases. CDR1 is LNHDA, CDR2 SQIVND, per germline (reference sequence). CDR3 length equals 14 residues. Trimming removed 6 bases from V and 3 bases from J; junction bases left unmatched: 7. The CDR3 DNA reads as TGTGCCAGTAGGGCCGGGACAGGAGACTACGAGCAGTACTTC. It yields the protein CASRAGTGDYEQYF.

The chain couples TRBV2 to TRBJ2-7; possible D gene TRBD1, 5 bases. This CDR3 is 14 amino acids long. V was shortened by 6 bases and J by 3 bases, with 15 bases between the two germline ends. CDR1 is SNHLY, CDR2 FYNNEI, per germline. The CDR3 reads CASSPKDILYEQYF. CDR3 coding DNA: TGTGCCAGCAGCCCAAAGGACATCCTCTACGAGCAGTACTTC.

The chain combines TRBV7-9 with TRBJ2-7, with TRBD1 matching 8 bases. The V gene's germline CDR1 is SEHNR and CDR2 FQNEAQ (reference sequence). There are 14 residues in the CDR3. V shed 3 bases, J shed 1 base, and the junction held 2 bases outside the gene matches. This chain's CDR3 is CASSFTGGSYEQYF. Written as DNA, the CDR3 is TGTGCCAGCAGCTTTACAGGGGGGTCCTACGAGCAGTACTTC.

The chain recombines TRBV11-2 with TRBJ2-7; a weak D match, TRBD1 (5 bases). This CDR3 is built from 11 residues. Looked up from germline, CDR1 is SGHAT and CDR2 is FQNNGV. Trimming removed 5 bases from V and 6 bases from J, with 8 bases in between. DNA of the CDR3: TGTGCCAGCAGCGAAGGGGTCGAGCAGTACTTC. Amino acid sequence: CASSEGVEQYF.

J is TRBJ2-7 and V is TRBV19, with 9 bases matching TRBD1. V lost 5 bases, J lost 5 bases, and 7 bases stayed unmatched. The CDR3 loop spans 14 amino acids. Looked up from germline, CDR1 is LNHDA and CDR2 is SQIVND (reference sequence). CDR3 amino acids: CASSYGTGPNEQYF. The CDR3 DNA sequence: TGTGCCAGTAGTTACGGGACAGGGCCAAACGAGCAGTACTTC.

Worth noting for this clone: The junction differs from germline at one of its ends, possibly a read error. The chain carries TRBV19 and TRBJ2-7; 7 positions match TRBD1. Germline values: CDR1 LNHDA, CDR2 SQIVND (reference sequence). This CDR3 spans 14 amino acids. This CDR3 reads CASNIGTGVHEQYF. DNA of the CDR3: TGTGCCAGTAATATAGGTACAGGGGTCCACGAGCAGTACTTC.